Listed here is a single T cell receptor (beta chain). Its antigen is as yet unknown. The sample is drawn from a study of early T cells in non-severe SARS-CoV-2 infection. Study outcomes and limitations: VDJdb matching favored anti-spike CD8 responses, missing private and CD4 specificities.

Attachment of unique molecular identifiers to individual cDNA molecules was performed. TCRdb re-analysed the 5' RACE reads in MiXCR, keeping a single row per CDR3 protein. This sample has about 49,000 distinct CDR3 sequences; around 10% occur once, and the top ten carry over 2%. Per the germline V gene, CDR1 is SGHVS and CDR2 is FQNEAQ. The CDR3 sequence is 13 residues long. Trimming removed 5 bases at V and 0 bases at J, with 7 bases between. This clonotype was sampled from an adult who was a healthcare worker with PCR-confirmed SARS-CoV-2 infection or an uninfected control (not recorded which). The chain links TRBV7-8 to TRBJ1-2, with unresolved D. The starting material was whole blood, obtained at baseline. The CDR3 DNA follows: TGTGCCAGCAGCCCCGACACTAACTATGGCTACACCTTC. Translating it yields CASSPDTNYGYTF. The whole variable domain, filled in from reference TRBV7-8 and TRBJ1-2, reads GAGVSQSPRYKVAKRGQDVALRCDPISGHVSLFWYQQALGQGPEFLTYFQNEAQLDKSGLPSDRFFAERPEGSVSTLKIQRTQQEDSAVYLCASSPDTNYGYTFGSGTRLTVV.